This T cell receptor beta chain was identified in a study of cytotoxic CD8 clonotypes in ibrutinib-treated CLL. CDR3 size: 16 residues. Germline V gives CDR1 LGHNA, CDR2 YSLEER. V was clipped by 2 bases and J by 0 bases, with 12 bases between them. The protocol was immunoSEQ multiplex PCR, while the TCRdb copy is restricted to in-frame clones and leaves out a portion. The repertoire has more than 150,000 clones, about 72% of them found once; the top ten carry about an eighth. The authors obtained approximately 2.2 micrograms of genomic DNA from cryopreserved PBMCs for TCR beta libraries. As for this clone: Its antigen is currently unknown.

Study-level results: Whereas clonality rose at ibrutinib response, it declined toward baseline at progression.

The TCR originated in a human donor with chronic lymphocytic leukemia. This chain links TRBV4-3 with TRBJ2-3; TRBD2 might be the D (5 bases). The sample here was PBMCs, taken after 24 months of ibrutinib treatment. Here the CDR3 reads CASSQWVRDSTDTQYF. CDR3 bases: TGCGCCAGCAGCCAATGGGTGAGGGATAGCACAGATACGCAGTATTTT.